This T cell receptor (beta chain) was identified during a study of chemoradiotherapy in HPV16-positive cancers. The CDR3 covers 14 residues. V lost 0 bases to trimming and J lost 1 base, with 4 bases between them. Germline V CDR1 and CDR2: KGHSH, LQKENI. This table comes from immunoSEQ multiplex PCR, and its TCRdb copy is limited to in-frame clones, with some not included. The data contain 9,000 to 13,000 clones, over 70% of them singletons. The V call is TRBV18, the J call TRBJ1-5, with no clear D. The clonotype originates from a human donor with HPV-associated anogenital cancer. Sample collection was performed from a patient who underwent chemoradiotherapy. The CDR3 loop reads CASSPPSSNQPQHF. The DNA of the CDR3 is TGTGCCAGCTCACCACCGTCCAGCAATCAGCCCCAGCATTTT.